This T cell receptor beta chain was documented in a study of breast tumors, draining lymph nodes, adjacent tissues. Axillary draining lymph nodes of breast cancer patients supplied the node samples. The V end was cut by 9 bases, the J end by 5 bases, with 20 bases between. CDR1 and CDR2 (germline): WNHNN, SYGVQD (reference sequence). This CDR3 spans 15 amino acids. TCRdb independently ran MiXCR on the multiplex PCR reads; one entry per CDR3 protein. The table shows roughly 80,000 distinct CDR3 sequences, with roughly 19% occurring only once. In its sample, this clonotype was seen many times. The receptor's source is a female donor with breast cancer. Some clones in this sample may be carry-over from other donors' samples. The chain employs TRBV10-1 and TRBJ1-5; D gene uncertain. Sequenced sample: axillary lymph node tissue. The CDR3 DNA reads as TGCGCCAGGGGGTCGCACCGGACCTTGTATCAGCCCCAGCATTTT. Translation gives CARGSHRTLYQPQHF.